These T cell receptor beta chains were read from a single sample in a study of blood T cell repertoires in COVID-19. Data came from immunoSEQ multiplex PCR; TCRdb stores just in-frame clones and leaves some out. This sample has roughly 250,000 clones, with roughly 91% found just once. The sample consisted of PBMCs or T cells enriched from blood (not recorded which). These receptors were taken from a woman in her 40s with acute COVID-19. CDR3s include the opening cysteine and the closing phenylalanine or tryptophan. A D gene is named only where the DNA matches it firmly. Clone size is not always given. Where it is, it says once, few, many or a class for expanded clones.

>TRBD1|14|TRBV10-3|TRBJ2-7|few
CAISTGTEPYEQYF
TGTGCCATCAGTACCGGGACAGAACCCTACGAGCAGTACTTC
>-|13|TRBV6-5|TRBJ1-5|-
CASASEVGQPQHF
TGTGCCAGTGCTAGTGAGGTGGGTCAGCCCCAGCATTTT
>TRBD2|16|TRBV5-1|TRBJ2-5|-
CASSSTTSGGQETQYF
TGCGCCAGCAGCTCAACGACTAGCGGGGGGCAAGAGACCCAGTACTTC
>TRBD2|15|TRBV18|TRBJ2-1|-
CASCDIGLAGGEQFF
TGTGCCAGCTGTGATATTGGACTAGCGGGAGGGGAGCAGTTCTTC
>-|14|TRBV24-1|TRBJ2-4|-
CATSWADPSNIQYF
TGTGCCACCAGTTGGGCAGACCCCTCTAACATTCAGTACTTC
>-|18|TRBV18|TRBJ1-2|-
CASSPKGLGRSQDSGYTF
TGTGCCAGCTCACCAAAAGGGTTAGGGAGGTCCCAAGATTCGGGCTACACCTTC
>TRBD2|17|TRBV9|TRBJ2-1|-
CASSPRDSGVVYNEQFF
TGTGCCAGCAGCCCCCGTGATAGCGGGGTAGTATACAATGAGCAGTTCTTC
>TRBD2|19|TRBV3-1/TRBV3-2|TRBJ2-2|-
CASSLGRLAGGLNTGELFF
TGTGCCAGCAGCCTCGGGAGACTAGCGGGGGGTCTCAACACCGGGGAGCTGTTTTTT
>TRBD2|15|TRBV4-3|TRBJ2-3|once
CASSVTSGATDTQYF
TGCGCCAGCAGTGTGACTAGCGGAGCCACAGATACGCAGTATTTT
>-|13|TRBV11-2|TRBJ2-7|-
CASSPTSMYEQYF
TGTGCCAGCAGCCCGACTAGTATGTACGAGCAGTACTTC
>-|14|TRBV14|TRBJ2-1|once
CASNQWAGDNEQFF
TGTGCCAGCAACCAGTGGGCAGGGGACAATGAGCAGTTCTTC
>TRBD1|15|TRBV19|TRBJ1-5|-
CASTETGSGNQPQHF
TGTGCCAGTACCGAGACAGGGTCGGGCAATCAGCCCCAGCATTTT
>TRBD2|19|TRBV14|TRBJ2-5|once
CASSQAPQIAGGTRETQYF
TGTGCCAGCAGCCAAGCCCCCCAAATAGCGGGAGGGACACGAGAGACCCAGTACTTC
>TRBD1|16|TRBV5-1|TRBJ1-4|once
CASSSEGTGGREKLFF
TGCGCCAGCAGCAGCGAAGGGACAGGGGGCCGGGAAAAACTGTTTTTT
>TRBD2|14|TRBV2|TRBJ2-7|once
CASSVSGSSYEQYF
TGTGCCAGCAGTGTCAGCGGGAGCTCCTACGAGCAGTACTTC
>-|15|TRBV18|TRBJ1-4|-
CASSPVQGSGEKLFF
TGTGCCAGCTCACCGGTACAGGGAAGTGGAGAAAAACTGTTTTTT
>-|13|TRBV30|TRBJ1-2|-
CAWSVTGNYGYTF
TGTGCCTGGAGTGTAACCGGGAACTATGGCTACACCTTC
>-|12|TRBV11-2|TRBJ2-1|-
CASRRDYNEQFF
TGTGCCAGCAGACGGGACTACAATGAGCAGTTCTTC
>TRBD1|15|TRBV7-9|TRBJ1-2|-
CASSPRTGVNYGYTF
TGTGCCAGCAGCCCCCGGACAGGGGTGAACTATGGCTACACCTTC
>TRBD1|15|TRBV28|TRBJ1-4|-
CASSSQGPTNEKLFF
TGTGCCAGCAGTTCACAGGGGCCAACTAATGAAAAACTGTTTTTT
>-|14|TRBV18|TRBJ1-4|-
CASSPDRINEKLFF
TGTGCCAGCTCACCAGACAGAATCAATGAAAAACTGTTTTTT
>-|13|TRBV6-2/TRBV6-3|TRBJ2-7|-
CASSYSRDYEQYF
TGTGCCAGCAGTTACTCGAGGGACTACGAGCAGTACTTC
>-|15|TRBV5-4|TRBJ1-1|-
CASSPGRTANTEAFF
TGTGCCAGCAGCCCTGGGAGAACAGCGAACACTGAAGCTTTCTTT